The rows below give T cell receptor beta chains drawn from one sample of a study of shared clonotypes between healthy human individuals. The repertoire was sequenced with immunoSEQ multiplex PCR; TCRdb's copy has only in-frame clones and lacks some. The top ten hold almost 0.9% of the sample, which has around 1,000,000 clones, approximately 75% seen once. Material: memory CD4+ T cells from PBMCs. The receptors here all came from a man aged 18 to 30 in good health. Some clones in this sample may be carry-over from other donors' samples. CDR3s include the opening cysteine and the closing phenylalanine or tryptophan. The order of the fields is D gene, clone size, V gene, J gene, CDR3 protein, CDR3 DNA. D genes are given only for firm matches. Size values are once, few and many counts, or a class for expanded clones, and some rows have none.

d_call: TRBD1; clone_size: NA; v_call: TRBV18; j_call: TRBJ2-5; cdr3_aa: CASSQGQGKETQYF; cdr3_nt: TGTGCCAGCTCACAAGGACAGGGTAAAGAGACCCAGTACTTC
d_call: NA; clone_size: NA; v_call: TRBV7-2; j_call: TRBJ2-5; cdr3_aa: CASSYTSGPQETQYF; cdr3_nt: TGTGCCAGCAGCTACACGAGCGGCCCCCAAGAGACCCAGTACTTC
d_call: TRBD2; clone_size: NA; v_call: TRBV9; j_call: TRBJ2-2; cdr3_aa: CASSVRSAGGGAGELFF; cdr3_nt: TGTGCCAGCAGCGTAAGGTCGGCGGGAGGTGGGGCCGGGGAGCTGTTTTTT
d_call: TRBD2; clone_size: NA; v_call: TRBV5-5; j_call: TRBJ2-5; cdr3_aa: CASSNGPTSGQETQYF; cdr3_nt: TGTGCCAGCAGCAACGGACCAACTAGCGGCCAAGAGACCCAGTACTTC
d_call: NA; clone_size: NA; v_call: TRBV11-3; j_call: TRBJ2-1; cdr3_aa: CASSPGPNNEQFF; cdr3_nt: TGTGCCAGCAGCCCAGGCCCCAACAATGAGCAGTTCTTC
d_call: TRBD2; clone_size: NA; v_call: TRBV9; j_call: TRBJ2-5; cdr3_aa: CASSVGGSGGPQETQYF; cdr3_nt: TGTGCCAGCAGCGTAGGCGGTAGCGGGGGGCCCCAAGAGACCCAGTACTTC
d_call: NA; clone_size: NA; v_call: TRBV10-3; j_call: TRBJ2-6; cdr3_aa: CAISESGGRNSGANVLTF; cdr3_nt: TGTGCCATCAGTGAGTCGGGGGGCAGAAATTCTGGGGCCAACGTCCTGACTTTC
d_call: TRBD1; clone_size: NA; v_call: TRBV5-1; j_call: TRBJ2-2; cdr3_aa: CASSLGGQGFTGELFF; cdr3_nt: TGCGCCAGCAGCTTGGGCGGACAGGGGTTCACCGGGGAGCTGTTTTTT
d_call: TRBD2; clone_size: NA; v_call: TRBV5-6; j_call: TRBJ2-7; cdr3_aa: CASSRGRVYEQYF; cdr3_nt: TGTGCCAGCAGCCGGGGGAGGGTCTACGAGCAGTACTTC
d_call: NA; clone_size: NA; v_call: TRBV28; j_call: TRBJ1-4; cdr3_aa: CASSLGESKLFF; cdr3_nt: TGTGCCAGCAGTTTGGGGGAAAGTAAACTGTTTTTT
d_call: TRBD2; clone_size: NA; v_call: TRBV4-2; j_call: TRBJ2-7; cdr3_aa: CASSQVGTSGTDEQYF; cdr3_nt: TGTGCCAGCAGCCAAGTTGGGACTAGCGGGACCGACGAGCAGTACTTC
d_call: TRBD2; clone_size: NA; v_call: TRBV18; j_call: TRBJ2-7; cdr3_aa: CASSPYSGADSYEQYF; cdr3_nt: TGTGCCAGCTCCCCCTATAGCGGGGCCGATTCCTACGAGCAGTACTTC
d_call: NA; clone_size: once; v_call: TRBV7-9; j_call: TRBJ2-1; cdr3_aa: CASNPKTWGEEQFF; cdr3_nt: TGTGCCAGCAACCCAAAAACGTGGGGGGAAGAGCAGTTCTTC
d_call: NA; clone_size: once; v_call: TRBV25-1; j_call: TRBJ1-2; cdr3_aa: CASSQGGGNGYTF; cdr3_nt: TGTGCCAGCAGCCAGGGAGGAGGTAATGGCTACACCTTC
d_call: TRBD1; clone_size: NA; v_call: TRBV9; j_call: TRBJ2-7; cdr3_aa: CASSLGQDASAYEQYF; cdr3_nt: TGTGCCAGCAGCCTAGGACAGGACGCCTCGGCCTACGAGCAGTACTTC
d_call: TRBD1; clone_size: NA; v_call: TRBV28; j_call: TRBJ1-5; cdr3_aa: CASSPSPGTGVWGPQHF; cdr3_nt: TGTGCCAGCAGTCCTAGTCCCGGGACAGGGGTTTGGGGGCCCCAGCATTTT
d_call: NA; clone_size: NA; v_call: TRBV27; j_call: TRBJ2-2; cdr3_aa: CASSFFGGMNTGELFF; cdr3_nt: TGTGCCAGCAGTTTTTTTGGGGGGATGAACACCGGGGAGCTGTTTTTT
d_call: TRBD2; clone_size: NA; v_call: TRBV4-3; j_call: TRBJ2-3; cdr3_aa: CASSRAAGGTDTQYF; cdr3_nt: TGCGCCAGCAGCCGGGCAGCGGGAGGGACAGATACGCAGTATTTT
d_call: NA; clone_size: NA; v_call: TRBV12-5; j_call: TRBJ2-3; cdr3_aa: CASGLGGNTQYF; cdr3_nt: TGTGCTAGTGGTCTTGGGGGAAATACGCAGTATTTT
d_call: NA; clone_size: NA; v_call: TRBV6-6; j_call: TRBJ2-7; cdr3_aa: CASSYEASTYEQYF; cdr3_nt: TGTGCCAGCAGTTATGAGGCGTCCACCTACGAGCAGTACTTC
d_call: NA; clone_size: NA; v_call: TRBV7-3; j_call: TRBJ2-3; cdr3_aa: CASSPRGADTQYF; cdr3_nt: TGTGCCAGCAGCCCCCGGGGCGCAGATACGCAGTATTTT
d_call: TRBD1; clone_size: NA; v_call: TRBV5-4; j_call: TRBJ1-2; cdr3_aa: CASSLDRGRNGYTF; cdr3_nt: TGTGCCAGCAGCTTGGACAGGGGACGCAATGGCTACACCTTC
d_call: NA; clone_size: NA; v_call: TRBV7-2; j_call: TRBJ2-5; cdr3_aa: CASSPAGRYQETQYF; cdr3_nt: TGTGCCAGCAGCCCCGCCGGGCGGTACCAAGAGACCCAGTACTTC
d_call: NA; clone_size: NA; v_call: TRBV5-6; j_call: TRBJ2-4; cdr3_aa: CASSPAGGRADIQYF; cdr3_nt: TGTGCCAGCAGCCCCGCGGGCGGCAGGGCGGACATTCAGTACTTC
d_call: NA; clone_size: NA; v_call: TRBV18; j_call: TRBJ1-5; cdr3_aa: CASSPGVNQPQHF; cdr3_nt: TGTGCCAGCTCACCAGGAGTAAATCAGCCCCAGCATTTT
d_call: TRBD1; clone_size: few; v_call: TRBV7-2; j_call: TRBJ2-7; cdr3_aa: CASSLAPGQGYEQYF; cdr3_nt: TGTGCCAGCAGCTTAGCGCCGGGACAGGGCTACGAGCAGTACTTC